A single sample gave rise to the 10 T cell receptor beta chains below, sequenced in a study of T cell responses to AZD1222 COVID-19 vaccine. Assay used: immunoSEQ multiplex PCR; TCRdb lists only in-frame clones, some missing. This table holds 130,000 or so clones, about 91% found once. This specimen consisted of peripheral blood, obtained 28 days after the second AZD1222 dose. The receptor set was obtained from an adult who received the AZD1222 COVID-19 vaccine.

The V and J genes are TRBV2 and TRBJ1-1; D ambiguous. Germline V gene data show CDR1 as SNHLY and CDR2 as FYNNEI. Trimming cost V 5 bases and J 5 bases, with 12 bases left between them. This CDR3 spans 13 amino acids. As DNA, the CDR3 is TGTGCCAGCAGTCGGGAGGGTAGGACTGAAGCTTTCTTT. Its protein product is CASSREGRTEAFF.

The chain recombines TRBV19 with TRBJ1-5; D perhaps matches TRBD1 (5 bases). The CDR3 is made up of 14 amino acids. The V gene's germline CDR1 is LNHDA and CDR2 SQIVND (reference sequence). V gave up 5 bases and J gave up 7 bases, with 15 bases separating them. As DNA, the CDR3 is TGTGCCAGTAGTTCACTGGACACCCTACAGCCCCAGCATTTT. This encodes CASSSLDTLQPQHF. The whole variable domain, remainder taken from reference TRBV19 and TRBJ1-5, is DGGITQSPKYLFRKEGQNVTLSCEQNLNHDAMYWYRQDPGQGLRLIYYSQIVNDFQKGDIAEGYSVSREKKESFPLTVTSAQKNPTAFYLCASSSLDTLQPQHFGDGTRLSIL.

This rearrangement joins TRBV11-1 to TRBJ2-1; the match to TRBD2 covers 7 bases. V gave up 5 bases and J gave up 5 bases; unmatched junction bases: 9. The germline gives CDR1 SGHAT, CDR2 FQDESV (reference sequence). The CDR3 has 15 amino acids. Here the CDR3 reads CASSGGGGSHNEQFF. DNA for the CDR3: TGTGCCAGCAGCGGAGGTGGCGGGAGCCACAATGAGCAGTTCTTC. The full variable domain, with the rest looked up from reference TRBV11-1 and TRBJ2-1, is EAEVAQSPRYKITEKSQAVAFWCDPISGHATLYWYRQILGQGPELLVQFQDESVVDDSQLPKDRFSAERLKGVDSTLKIQPAELGDSAMYLCASSGGGGSHNEQFFGPGTRLTVL.

The CDR3, as DNA: TGTGCCAGCAGCCCACTAGCGGGAGGGCCTTATACGCAGTATTTT. Protein product: CASSPLAGGPYTQYF. The chain couples TRBV2 to TRBJ2-3; TRBD2 matches 13 bases. The V gene end was trimmed by 6 bases and the J gene end by 7 bases; junction bases not matched to a gene: 7. This CDR3 comprises 15 residues. CDR1 is SNHLY and CDR2 is FYNNEI in the germline V gene. Combining the CDR3 with reference TRBV2 and TRBJ2-3 gives the whole variable domain EPEVTQTPSHQVTQMGQEVILRCVPISNHLYFYWYRQILGQKVEFLVSFYNNEISEKSEIFDDQFSVERPDGSNFTLKIRSTKLEDSAMYFCASSPLAGGPYTQYFGPGTRLTVL.

The chain has TRBV18 and TRBJ2-1; TRBD2 matches 12 bases. The V gene end was trimmed by 1 base and the J gene end by 8 bases; junction bases not matched to a gene: 3. From germline, CDR1 is KGHSH and CDR2 LQKENI. The CDR3 is made up of 15 amino acids. CDR3 sequence: CASSPRLAGDYEQFF. CDR3 coding DNA: TGTGCCAGCTCACCACGACTAGCGGGAGACTATGAGCAGTTCTTC.

CDR3 bases: TGTGCCAGCAGCCCCCAGGGGGGAGGTGAAAAACTGTTTTTT. It codes for CASSPQGGGEKLFF. The chain joins TRBV7-9 to TRBJ1-4; TRBD1 matches at 7 bases. V shed 5 bases, J shed 7 bases, and the junction held 7 bases outside the gene matches. CDR1 and CDR2 (germline): SEHNR, FQNEAQ (reference sequence). The CDR3 consists of 14 residues. Full variable domain (rest looked up from reference TRBV7-9 and TRBJ1-4): DTGVSQNPRHKITKRGQNVTFRCDPISEHNRLYWYRQTLGQGPEFLTYFQNEAQLEKSRLLSDRFSAERPKGSFSTLEIQRTEQGDSAMYLCASSPQGGGEKLFFGSGTQLSVL.

The chain joins TRBV7-9 to TRBJ2-7, with a weak D call TRBD1 (5 bases). V was trimmed by 6 bases and J by 7 bases, leaving 16 bases between them. The CDR3 totals 13 residues. Germline V gene lookup returns CDR1 SEHNR and CDR2 FQNEAQ (reference sequence). The CDR3 region has the DNA TGTGCCAGCAGGTCTCCAGGGTCCCGGGAGCAGTACTTC. It codes for CASRSPGSREQYF.

The chain uses TRBV19 and TRBJ2-2; 11 bases agree with TRBD1. Germline values: CDR1 LNHDA, CDR2 SQIVND (reference sequence). This CDR3 has 15 amino acids. J was trimmed by 7 bases and V by 9 bases; bases with no gene match: 10. The CDR3 nucleotides read TGTGCCAGCCGGACAGGGGGCTTTTCTGGCGGGGAGCTGTTTTTT. It codes for CASRTGGFSGGELFF.

The V call is TRBV9, the J call TRBJ2-7; maybe TRBD1 (5 bases). Germline CDR1 SGDLS, CDR2 YYNGEE. The CDR3 contains 14 residues. Deletions cut 3 bases from V and 2 bases from J, with 12 bases between. The CDR3 DNA reads as TGTGCCAGCAGCGCCCGTCCAGGGCCCTACGAGCAGTACTTC. Amino acid sequence: CASSARPGPYEQYF.

This chain connects TRBV14 to TRBJ1-3, with D possibly matching TRBD1 (5 bases). This CDR3 is 14 amino acids long. V lost 6 bases to trimming and J lost 0 bases, with 9 bases between them. Germline lookup yields CDR1 SGHDN and CDR2 FVKESK. The CDR3 loop reads CASRRTGSGNTIYF. The CDR3 coding sequence is TGTGCCAGCAGACGAACAGGCTCTGGAAACACCATATATTTT.